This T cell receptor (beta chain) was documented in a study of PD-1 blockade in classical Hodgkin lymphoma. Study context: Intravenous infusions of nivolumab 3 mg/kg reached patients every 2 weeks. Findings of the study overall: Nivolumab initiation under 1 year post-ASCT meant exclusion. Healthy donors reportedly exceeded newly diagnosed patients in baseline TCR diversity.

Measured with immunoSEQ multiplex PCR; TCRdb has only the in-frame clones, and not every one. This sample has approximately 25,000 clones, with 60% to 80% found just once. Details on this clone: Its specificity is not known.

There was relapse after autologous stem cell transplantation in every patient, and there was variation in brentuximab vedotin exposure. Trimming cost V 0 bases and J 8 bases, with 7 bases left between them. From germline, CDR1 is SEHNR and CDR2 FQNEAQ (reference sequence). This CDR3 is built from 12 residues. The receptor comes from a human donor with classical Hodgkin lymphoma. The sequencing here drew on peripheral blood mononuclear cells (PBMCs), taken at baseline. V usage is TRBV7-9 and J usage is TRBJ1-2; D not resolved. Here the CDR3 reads CASSLARSGYTF. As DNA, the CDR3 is TGTGCCAGCAGCTTAGCTAGGAGCGGCTACACCTTC.